This T cell receptor (beta chain) came from a study of shared clonotypes between healthy human individuals. With respect to this clone: The antigen is not known.

Germline loops: CDR1 SGHRS, CDR2 YFSETQ. The V and J ends lost 0 bases and 1 base respectively, with 13 bases between them. The CDR3 extends over 16 amino acids. Each of the donors was a healthy adult who was HIV-negative and had not had a recent acute infection or vaccination. Template for every sorted-subset replicate PCR totaled 150 to 250 ng DNA, tens of thousands of T cell genomes. The method was immunoSEQ multiplex PCR; TCRdb's version includes in-frame clones alone and lacks a portion of them. This sample has 800,000 to 1,200,000 clones; approximately 78% occur once, and the top ten carry approximately 0.56%. Study-level points and caveats: The naive CD4 repertoires of several donors were compared, and roughly 5.1% of clonotypes were shared. In contrast to clonotypes shared by all four donors, non-shared clonotypes had lower generation probabilities.

This clonotype was sampled from a man aged 18 to 30 in good health. Some clones in this sample may be carry-over from other donors' samples. The sample consisted of memory CD4+ T cells from PBMCs. As to subset: CD45RA-negative fraction. The chain uses TRBV5-1 and TRBJ2-5, with D possibly called TRBD1 or TRBD2 (5 bases each). The CDR3 DNA is TGCGCCAGCAGCTTGGGGGGCGGGCGTATCCAAGAGACCCAGTACTTC. Translation gives CASSLGGGRIQETQYF.